The 4 T cell receptor beta chains in this list originate from one sample, sequenced in a study of control samples from healthy donors and cancer patients. The assay was immunoSEQ multiplex PCR, and TCRdb's table has in-frame clones only and misses some. The data show around 230,000 clones, roughly 94% seen once. Input material: blood. The receptors here all came from a man in his fifties or sixties in good health.

The chain is built from TRBV4-1 and TRBJ2-5; D possibly corresponds to TRBD2 (6 bases). Germline lookup yields CDR1 MGHRA and CDR2 YSYEKL. V lost 0 bases to trimming and J lost 4 bases, with 9 bases between them. The CDR3 consists of 14 residues. Here the CDR3 reads CASSQDAGRETQYF. The CDR3 DNA reads as TGCGCCAGCAGCCAAGATGCCGGGAGAGAGACCCAGTACTTC.

This chain links TRBV11-2 with TRBJ1-2; 9 bases match TRBD1. The V segment lost 3 bases and the J segment 0 bases; nucleotides outside the gene matches: 8. The CDR3 consists of 17 residues. Germline lookup yields CDR1 SGHAT and CDR2 FQNNGV. The CDR3 protein is CASSFSRDRASNYGYTF. CDR3 coding DNA: TGTGCCAGCAGCTTTAGCCGGGACAGGGCATCTAACTATGGCTACACCTTC.

This chain links TRBV6-5 with TRBJ1-1; D not certain. Trimming took off 6 bases at V and 0 bases at J, with 2 bases between the two ends. The germline CDR1 and CDR2 sequences are MNHEY and SVGAGI. The CDR3 covers 11 residues. The CDR3 loop reads CASRLNTEAFF. CDR3 DNA: TGTGCCAGCAGGTTGAACACTGAAGCTTTCTTT.

Regarding this clone: One end of the junction does not line up with germline, which may come from a read error. The chain combines TRBV6-5 with TRBJ2-5; 8 positions match TRBD1. This CDR3 is built from 13 residues. Germline V lookup: CDR1 MNHEY, CDR2 SVGAGI. The CDR3 sequence: CASGYRGSETQYF. In DNA form, the CDR3 reads TGTGCCAGCGGTTACAGGGGGTCAGAGACCCAGTACTTC.